This TCR beta chain was obtained from a study of cytotoxic CD8 clonotypes in ibrutinib-treated CLL. The data were produced by immunoSEQ multiplex PCR, yet TCRdb's version contains in-frame clones alone and is incomplete. The table lists about 300,000 clones, about 72% of them singletons, with around 5.1% in the top ten. The CDR3 is 15 residues long. V gave up 2 bases and J gave up 6 bases; unmatched junction bases: 9. Germline V lookup: CDR1 MNHEY, CDR2 SVGAGI. This material consisted of PBMCs, taken at disease progression, from a patient treated with ibrutinib. This TCR derives from a human donor with chronic lymphocytic leukemia. The chain links TRBV6-5 to TRBJ1-2; TRBD1 agrees at 7 bases. DNA for the CDR3: TGTGCCAGCAGTTACGAGGGGGCGCGCAAACATGGCTACACCTTC. Translated: CASSYEGARKHGYTF.